The 12 T cell receptor beta chains below come from one sample, sequenced in a study of molecular identifiers for immune sequencing clone quantification. TCRdb passed the PCR reads through MiXCR, listing each CDR3 protein once. Among 70,000 to 95,000 distinct CDR3 sequences listed, around a fifth were seen once. Sequencing was carried out using naive CD8+ T cells from blood, with Jurkat cell RNA spiked in. Subset indicated: FACS-sorted CD8+CD4-CCR7+CD45RA+ naive T cells. The source is a human donor in good health. Some libraries in this study had Jurkat cell RNA spiked in.

This clonotype was picked up many times. This chain uses TRBV13 with TRBJ2-5, with D hard to call. The length of the CDR3 is 12 residues. The V gene's germline CDR1 is PRHDT and CDR2 FYEKMQ (reference sequence). V shed 3 bases and J shed 7 bases, with 9 bases lying between them. CDR3 in DNA: TGTGCCAGCAGCTTGGGCCATAGGACCCAGTACTTC. Translation gives CASSLGHRTQYF.

This clonotype has a count of ten or more. For the CDR3, the DNA is TGTGCCAGCAGCTTTAGGGGGCCACCCTACAATGAGCAGTTCTTC. It is translated as CASSFRGPPYNEQFF. This chain links TRBV7-2 with TRBJ2-1; 7 bases align to TRBD1. The V and J ends lost 3 bases and 2 bases, in that order; junction bases with no gene match: 4. Germline V gene lookup returns CDR1 SGHTA and CDR2 FQGNSA. The CDR3 is 15 amino acids.

This clonotype was seen repeatedly, ten times or more. J is TRBJ2-3 and V is TRBV29-1, with 7 nucleotides matching TRBD1. This CDR3 has 13 amino acids. V lost 5 bases and J lost 2; bases outside the gene matches: 4. The germline V gene encodes CDR1 SQVTM and CDR2 ANQGSEA. The CDR3 nucleotides are TGCAGCGTTAGGGACAGACTCACAGATACGCAGTATTTT. Its translation is CSVRDRLTDTQYF.

In its sample, this clonotype was seen many times. The chain recombines TRBV6-5 with TRBJ2-3; perhaps TRBD2 as D (5 bases). CDR3 length: 14 amino acids. V gave up 6 bases and J gave up 4 bases, with 14 bases separating them. Germline-derived CDR1 and CDR2 are MNHEY and SVGAGI. CDR3 sequence reads: CASRSILGPDTQYF. In nucleotides, the CDR3 is TGTGCCAGCAGGTCCATACTAGGGCCAGATACGCAGTATTTT.

Ten or more counts support this clonotype. The chain uses TRBV7-9 and TRBJ2-3; no firm D call. Trimming took 5 bases from V and 6 from J, leaving 3 bases between them. This CDR3 is 10 amino acids long. Per the germline V gene, CDR1 is SEHNR and CDR2 is FQNEAQ (reference sequence). Here the CDR3 DNA reads TGTGCCAGCAGCCTTGATACGCAGTATTTT. It is translated as CASSLDTQYF.

Many counts were recorded for this clonotype. The V call is TRBV12-3 or TRBV12-4, the J call TRBJ2-7; tentatively, D is TRBD2 (5 bases). This CDR3 region has 13 residues. V lost 5 bases and J 5 bases, leaving 13 bases between the germline ends. The CDR3 DNA reads as TGTGCCAGCAGTGCCCCGGCGGGCGACGAGCAGTACTTC. Translating gives CASSAPAGDEQYF.

This clonotype was counted ten times or more. The gene calls are TRBV30 and TRBJ1-1; D is ambiguous. The CDR3 length is 14 residues. V lost 1 base to trimming and J lost 1 base, with 10 bases between them. CDR1 GTSNPN and CDR2 SVGIG come from the germline V gene (reference sequence). CDR3 amino acids: CAWSEVRTNTEAFF. The CDR3 bases are TGTGCCTGGAGTGAAGTCAGGACGAACACTGAAGCTTTCTTT. The full variable domain, its missing parts supplied by reference TRBV30 and TRBJ1-1, is SQTIHQWPATLVQPVGSPLSLECTVEGTSNPNLYWYRQAAGRGLQLLFYSVGIGQISSEVPQNLSASRPQDRQFILSSKKLLLSDSGFYLCAWSEVRTNTEAFFGQGTRLTVV.

The table lists this clonotype with many counts. V is TRBV4-1 and J is TRBJ1-3; D gene unclear. CDR3 length: 17 residues. Trimming took 0 bases from V and 3 from J, leaving 15 bases between them. Germline V gene sequence: CDR1 MGHRA, CDR2 YSYEKL. The CDR3 DNA is TGCGCCAGCAGCCAAGATCGGGGAGGGTCACTTGGAAACACCATATATTTT. This translates into CASSQDRGGSLGNTIYF.

As to this clonotype: A much larger clone is a single base away; this may be a read error. The rearrangement uses TRBV6-6 and TRBJ1-1; D unclear. Germline V lookup: CDR1 MNHNY, CDR2 SVGAGI (reference sequence). CDR3 length equals 11 residues. Between the trimmed V and J ends, which lost 10 bases and 6 bases, there was a span of 12 bases. The CDR3 DNA reads TGTGCCAATCGGTCCGGACCTGAAGCTTTCTTT. Protein: CANRSGPEAFF.

This clonotype was observed many times. This chain connects TRBV7-2 to TRBJ1-2; 9 bases match TRBD1. V shed 2 bases, J shed 5 bases, and the junction held 6 bases outside the gene matches. The CDR3 runs to 15 residues. CDR1 and CDR2 from the germline V gene are SGHTA and FQGNSA. The CDR3 region is CASSLTTGGSYGYTF. The DNA of the CDR3 is TGTGCCAGCAGCTTAACCACAGGGGGCAGTTATGGCTACACCTTC.

On this clonotype: A much larger clone lies one base from this, so it may be a read error. This chain joins TRBV12-3 or TRBV12-4 and TRBJ1-1; the match to TRBD1 covers 8 bases. This CDR3 comprises 13 residues. CDR3 in amino acids: CASSLQGAAEASF. The CDR3 nucleotides read TGTGCCAGCAGTTTGCAGGGGGCCGCTGAAGCTTCCTTT.

This clonotype was seen repeatedly, ten times or more. The V call is TRBV7-6, the J call TRBJ2-3, with D tentatively TRBD2 (5 bases). This CDR3 has 16 residues. V lost 4 bases to trimming and J lost 0 bases, with 14 bases between them. Germline V lookup: CDR1 SGHVS, CDR2 FNYEAQ. The CDR3 nucleotides are TGTGCCAGCAGCTATAGATCCGGGGTTAGCACAGATACGCAGTATTTT. As protein: CASSYRSGVSTDTQYF.